The text below deals with one TCR beta chain. Sequencing used immunoSEQ multiplex PCR; TCRdb keeps in-frame clones, though not all of them. The repertoire consists of fewer than 150,000 clones, with about 96% occurring once and the leading ten covering approximately 0.45%. This specimen belongs to a study of T cell changes during pregnancy in multiple sclerosis. Unmatched junction bases numbered 9, after V lost 5 bases and J lost 2 bases. The CDR3 totals 16 residues. Germline V gene lookup returns CDR1 MDHEN and CDR2 SYDVKM. This clonotype was sampled from a female donor with multiple sclerosis, enrolled in a pregnancy study. This sequence joins TRBV28 and TRBJ1-5; TRBD1 aligns across 7 bases. Specimen: peripheral blood, collected after pregnancy. The CDR3 DNA follows: TGTGCCAGCAGTCACACAGGGGCTCTGGGCAATCAGCCCCAGCATTTT. It encodes CASSHTGALGNQPQHF.